This T cell receptor beta chain stems from a study of cytomegalovirus exposure and HLA in healthy donors (dated by TCRdb to 2017 to 2019). Looking at the study overall: According to an earlier analysis of 550 to 750 of the donors, about 179 million T cells yielded over 100 million unique TCR beta sequences and about 300 Gb of sequence data. Both class I and class II loci were covered by HLA typing, at four-digit resolution. In a later genetic analysis, genome-wide SNP genotypes for about 60% of the 666 donors were used, and that subset was treated as a discovery cohort. A later analysis re-analyzed previously published TCR beta repertoires from several hundred donors and added high-resolution HLA genotyping to study TCR occurrence patterns. Besides the first cohort of 666 subjects, a separate validation cohort made up of some 110 different subjects was used. Of the approximately 400 genotyped donors, 80% to 90% were placed in the genetic ancestry cluster associated with self-reported Caucasian donors. Typing coverage varied by locus: about 629-630 donors for A, B, C, DRB1 and DQB1; roughly 500 for DQA1; over 600 for DPA1; approximately 490 for DPB1. The study was designed to test whether signatures of past pathogen exposure could be identified by cataloging public T cell receptors. An earlier analysis of several hundred of the donors applied high-throughput TCR beta sequencing to assess whether each TCR beta V gene segment acted as functional or pseudogenic. Donor age, sex, ethnicity and CMV serostatus were compiled alongside the repertoire data. The study profiled the T cell repertoires of approximately 700 subjects by immunosequencing and related them to cytomegalovirus serostatus. Because of strong linkage in the cohort, 4 to 6 DR-DQ haplotypes were treated as single units for association and clustering. The study combined high-throughput TCR immunosequencing, statistical association of individual TCRs with disease status, and machine learning to predict cytomegalovirus infection status. An early release covering over 500 HLA-typed donors comprised roughly 300 gigabases of sequencing data and approximately 85 million unique TCR sequences. All discovery cohort repertoires had been generated using a single sequencing platform. In the later analysis, no new phenotypic data were used to find candidate immune exposures; instead, reliance was placed on TCR beta sequences and their occurrence across donors. Among about 400 genotyped donors of the cohort, an average of approximately 220,000 unique TCR beta nucleotide sequences was sequenced per donor, of which 15% to 20% were non-productive.

What the research found in general, with its limitations: A cluster of highly shared sequence variants was judged likely to be a technical artifact of the sequencing pipeline. In vitro tests confirmed that a few of the cytomegalovirus-associated TCR beta chains recognize cytomegalovirus antigens. Compared with the approximately 600-donor mean, donors in an Asian-associated ancestry cluster had fewer N-insertions in productive TCRs, according to a later genetic analysis. A further reported finding was that TCR beta sequences accurately predicted the HLA-A and HLA-B alleles for most subjects in the first cohort. In an earlier analysis of approximately 590 of the donors, most TCR beta V segments were observed in productive rearrangements about 87% or about 30% of the time, broadly matching IMGT annotations. Because the 87-base-pair reads could not distinguish some IMGT-functional V segments, including TRBV6-2 and TRBV6-3, those segments were excluded. Roughly uniform sequencing depth across donors was assumed in presence/absence analyses, although this assumption may not hold. In a later genetic analysis, a missense DCLRE1C variant was associated with V-gene and J-gene trimming of TCR beta chains, and the association was replicated in an independent cohort. Only TCR beta chains were sequenced in this cohort, and the absence of alpha or paired-chain data limited detectable features. Because counts were too low, roughly 17 rarely observed V segments, including chromosome 9 orphons, were left out of the earlier analysis of roughly 600 of the donors. Because some donors lacked HLA typing at each locus, the association tests relied only on the typed subset. A later analysis found that TCR association rates varied across HLA loci, with DRB1 alleles showing the most associated TCRs and HLA-C alleles the fewest. Assigning TCR associations to individual alleles was difficult when HLA alleles, especially DR and DQ, strongly co-occurred. In a later analysis, over 15,000 TCR beta sequences were associated with specific HLA alleles at a false discovery rate of 0.05. Linkage disequilibrium might explain the correlated functional status among segregating V segments, but an unknown experimental factor could not be ruled out. Compared with equally common non-associated chains, HLA-associated TCR beta chains in a later analysis were more clonally expanded and had lower generation probabilities. The study gave a list of under 200 TCR beta chains associated with cytomegalovirus. According to the authors, the approach could potentially be generalized to other disease states and immunological phenotypes. In a later analysis, most CMV-associated TCR beta chains were found to appear HLA-restricted, with HLA associations seemingly driven largely by CMV exposure. The classifier was reported to diagnose cytomegalovirus status with high specificity and sensitivity in both the original and validation cohorts. A later analysis reported that several top co-occurrence clusters appeared linked to parvovirus B19, influenza, CMV and Epstein-Barr virus. For the cohort, immune exposure information was limited to CMV serostatus. Across donors, most TCR sequences were observed very rarely, whereas some public TCRs were present in many individuals.

The cohort consisted of 650 to 700 healthy bone marrow donors. At the time of sampling, all cohort members were nominally healthy, though unrecorded immune exposures were likely present. The donor tested CMV seronegative and was one of the 352 seronegative cohort members. Every donor gave a peripheral blood sample, and the peripheral blood mononuclear cells from that sample were used for TCR beta sequencing. Genomic DNA extraction from the blood cell samples was performed with the Qiagen DNeasy Blood Extraction Kit. This clone was observed a handful of times. Which antigen it targets is not known. Per-nucleotide qualities are absent, and no much larger clonotype sits a single base away. CDR1 and CDR2, per the germline V gene, are SNHLY and FYNNEI. Inclusive of the bounding cysteine and phenylalanine, the CDR3 is 16 residues long. CDR3 DNA only is kept here, 48 bases in frame from base 1. For this chain, trimming is 3 bases at the V end and 2 bases at the J end, and the number of junction bases without a gene match is 5.

The library was produced with the immunoSEQ multiplex PCR assay. For the multiplex PCR, a mixture combining 60 forward primers for TCR Vbeta segments and 13 reverse primers for TCR Jbeta segments was used. Amplification of the CDR3 region of rearranged TCR beta genes was performed with a multiplex PCR assay on genomic DNA. On the Illumina HiSeq System, the amplified TCR beta libraries were sequenced as 87-base-pair reads. In the paper's pipeline: A later analysis tallied tens of millions of unique TCR beta chains across the 666 repertoires, and approximately 11 million of those chains were shared by two or more donors. To remove PCR and sequencing errors, raw reads were error-corrected and collapsed into unique sequences using a nearest-neighbor algorithm that merged closely related sequences. Alignment of CDR3 sequences to IMGT reference sequences was used to assign V, D and J gene segments. For a sequence to be retained, a match of at least six nucleotides to both a V gene segment and a J gene segment was required. A rearrangement was called productive if the CDR3 had no stop codons and remained in frame with V and J, and every other rearrangement was called non-productive. CDR3 was defined by IMGT convention, running from the second conserved V-encoded cysteine to the conserved J-encoded phenylalanine. The earlier analysis of some 540 of the donors excluded any sequence lacking an unambiguous match to a single V gene segment. An earlier analysis of just under 600 of the donors called V segments functional above 56.7% productive rearrangements and segregating when the between-donor standard deviation exceeded 5%. To diagnose cytomegalovirus status from the catalog of TCR beta chain sequences, a statistical classification framework was built. A later analysis assigned V and J genes by comparing TCR nucleotide sequences with IMGT/GENE-DB human TR gene sequences. The TCRdist pipeline was used in a later analysis to assign CDR3 sequences and most-parsimonious VDJ recombination scenarios. In a later analysis, each TCR beta chain was defined by its CDR3 amino acid sequence together with its V-gene family, and reads without a unique V-gene family were excluded. As a way to deal with suspected cross-contamination and a sequencing artifact, a later analysis dropped over 550 nucleotide sequences that were highly shared and had low generation probability. For each public chain, a later analysis derived a clonal expansion index from normalized ranks of inferred template counts within each repertoire. Generation probabilities in a later analysis came from a VDJ recombination model fitted to out-of-frame rearrangements, and those results were checked against IGoR. Hypergeometric tests were used in a later analysis to score TCR-TCR, TCR-HLA and TCR-CMV co-occurrence, with a repertoire-size bias correction applied to the TCR pairs. A later analysis estimated false discovery rates by permuting HLA or CMV assignments 20 times. In a later analysis, co-occurring TCRs were grouped with DBSCAN, and TCRdist sequence similarity was added when clustering was performed within HLA-allele-positive subsets. Co-occurrence clustering excluded repertoires with fewer than 30,000 or more than 120,000 public chains, plus five with anomalous nucleotide sharing. Not all clones reach the TCRdb copy of this immuneACCESS table, which keeps in-frame sequences only. Checked studies attribute under half of the gap to unresolved V genes and leave the rest unexplained. That table supplies the V and J calls and clone size; D and trimming were determined from the DNA. This sample holds roughly 100,000 clones; 65% to 75% were observed only once. The ten largest clones take up 2.8% of the sample.

This TCR was recovered from a female donor in good health and CMV-seronegative. What was sequenced was PBMCs. The chain is encoded by TRBV2 joined to TRBJ2-3; 10 bases in between match TRBD1. The CDR3 region: CASSDGQGDFTDTQYF. At the DNA level, the sequence is TGTGCCAGCAGTGACGGACAGGGGGATTTCACAGATACGCAGTATTTT.